The rows below give T cell receptor beta chains drawn from one sample of a study of blood T cell repertoires in COVID-19. Only in-frame clones appear in the TCRdb table, and some are missing; sequencing was by immunoSEQ multiplex PCR. The table shows some 180,000 clones, with about four fifths occurring only once. The specimen sequenced was peripheral blood. Source of these receptors: a woman of 80 years or more with COVID-19, enrolled during active disease. The CDR3 runs from the conserved cysteine through the conserved F or W. Each record gives: J gene, D gene, V gene, clone size, CDR3 DNA, CDR3 protein. A D gene is named only where the DNA matches it firmly. The listing skips clone size in some rows; elsewhere it reads once, few, many or a size class.

TRBJ1-5	.	TRBV30	.	TGTGCCTGGGGCACCGGAGGTTCTGTTCAGCCCCAGCATTTT	CAWGTGGSVQPQHF
TRBJ1-4	.	TRBV25-1	.	TGTGCCAGCAGTGGGGGACTCCACAGGGAAAAACTGTTTTTT	CASSGGLHREKLFF
TRBJ1-2	TRBD1	TRBV6-6	.	TGTGCCAGCAACGTATTCGACAGGGCTCGGGGCTACACCTTC	CASNVFDRARGYTF
TRBJ2-7	TRBD1	TRBV14	.	TGTGCCAGCAGCCTAGAAAGGGACAGGGGTCAAAACGAGCAGTACTTC	CASSLERDRGQNEQYF
TRBJ2-7	TRBD2	TRBV5-1	.	TGCGCCAGCAGCTTGGGACTAGCGGGTGCCTCCTACGAGCAGTACTTC	CASSLGLAGASYEQYF
TRBJ2-5	.	TRBV6-5	.	TGTGCCAGCAGTTGGGGCAGTAATCGGGTGGAGACCCAGTACTTC	CASSWGSNRVETQYF
TRBJ2-1	.	TRBV27	.	TGTGCCAGCACCTCAGGGTTCTCTATTGGCAATGAGCAGTTCTTC	CASTSGFSIGNEQFF
TRBJ2-1	TRBD2	TRBV3-1/TRBV3-2	.	TGTGCCAGCAGCCAAGATAGACTAGCGGGGAGATACAATGAGCAGTTCTTC	CASSQDRLAGRYNEQFF
TRBJ2-5	.	TRBV7-8	.	TGTGCCAGCAGCTTAATAGGGGGTGGGGAGACCCAGTACTTC	CASSLIGGGETQYF
TRBJ1-1	TRBD1	TRBV29-1	.	TGCAGCGTTCGGGCGACAGGGGCGACTGAAGCTTTCTTT	CSVRATGATEAFF
TRBJ1-1	.	TRBV27	.	TGTGCCAGCAGTTTATCGGTCGGGGGTTGGAATGAAGCTTTCTTT	CASSLSVGGWNEAFF
TRBJ1-5	TRBD1	TRBV6-5	once	TGTGCCAGCAGTTACCCCGGGACAGGGGGCAATCAGCCCCAGCATTTT	CASSYPGTGGNQPQHF
TRBJ2-2	TRBD2	TRBV7-9	.	TGTGCCAGCAGCCCCGGACTAGCGGGAGGCACCGGGGAGCTGTTTTTT	CASSPGLAGGTGELFF
TRBJ2-3	TRBD2	TRBV9	few	TGTGCCAGCAGCGTACGTGGGAGGGCCAGCACAGATACGCAGTATTTT	CASSVRGRASTDTQYF
TRBJ1-4	.	TRBV5-4	.	TGTGCCAGCAGCTTGAATGTCGATGAAAAACTGTTTTTT	CASSLNVDEKLFF
TRBJ1-2	.	TRBV19	.	TGTGCCAGTAGTAACCGCCGTGTCGGGGGGCGCACCTATGGCTACACCTTC	CASSNRRVGGRTYGYTF
TRBJ2-5	.	TRBV18	.	TGTGCCAGCTCACGGGGCCATCAAGAGACCCAGTACTTC	CASSRGHQETQYF
TRBJ1-6	TRBD1	TRBV11-2	.	TGTGCCAGCAGCTCCGGACAGGCTCCTAATTCACCCCTCCACTTT	CASSSGQAPNSPLHF
TRBJ2-1	.	TRBV6-6	once	TGTGCCAGCGTCTTCGACCCTAGGTATGAGCAGTTCTTC	CASVFDPRYEQFF
TRBJ2-7	.	TRBV7-2	.	TGTGCCAGCAGCTTAGCGATCGGCTACGAGCAGTACTTC	CASSLAIGYEQYF
TRBJ1-5	TRBD1	TRBV5-8	.	TGTGCCAGCAGCTTGGGGACAGGGTATGGGAATCAGCCCCAGCATTTT	CASSLGTGYGNQPQHF
TRBJ1-2	TRBD1	TRBV6-6	once	TGTGCCAGCAGTTATTATTCACAGGGGAGTTCCTATGGCTACACCTTC	CASSYYSQGSSYGYTF
TRBJ1-1	.	TRBV10-3	once	TGTGCCATCAGTGAGTTCCCTCCCGGGGGCACTGAAGCTTTCTTT	CAISEFPPGGTEAFF
TRBJ1-3	TRBD1	TRBV10-3	.	TGTGCCATCAGGCCGAGGACAGGGGGTAACACCATATATTTT	CAIRPRTGGNTIYF
TRBJ2-7	.	TRBV5-1	.	TGCGCCAGCAGCGGCGGGCAGAGCTCCTACGAGCAGTACTTC	CASSGGQSSYEQYF
TRBJ1-6	TRBD1	TRBV28	few	TGTGCCAGCAGCCCACTCCTACAGGGGTTTCCTTCACCCCTCCACTTT	CASSPLLQGFPSPLHF
TRBJ2-2	TRBD1	TRBV14	.	TGTGCCAGCAGCCAAAACCCCCCCTTGACAGGGAAGAAGAACACCGGGGAGCTGTTTTTT	CASSQNPPLTGKKNTGELFF
TRBJ2-2	.	TRBV6-6	.	TGTGCCAGCAGGACATCGAACACCGGGGAGCTGTTTTTT	CASRTSNTGELFF
TRBJ1-3	.	TRBV9	.	TGTGCCAGCAGCGTGGCGGGGAATGGAAACACCATATATTTT	CASSVAGNGNTIYF
TRBJ1-2	TRBD1	TRBV2	.	TGTGCCAGCAGTCCAGACAGGGATTATGGCTACACCTTC	CASSPDRDYGYTF
TRBJ2-1	.	TRBV5-4	.	TGTGCCAGCAGCTTGGAGCGCAATGAGCAGTTCTTC	CASSLERNEQFF
TRBJ2-3	.	TRBV2	few	TGTGCCAGCAGTGACCCCACCCTCGGCAGGGCCCGATATACGCAGTATTTT	CASSDPTLGRARYTQYF
TRBJ2-2	TRBD1	TRBV19	.	TGTGCCAGTAAAGACAGGGGGGTGGCCGGGGAGCTGTTTTTT	CASKDRGVAGELFF
TRBJ2-4	.	TRBV3-1/TRBV3-2	once	TGTGCCAGCAGCCACATCCACGGGACCAAAAACATTCAGTACTTC	CASSHIHGTKNIQYF
TRBJ2-2	TRBD2	TRBV9	once	TGTGCCAGCAGCCCGAGACTAGCGGGAGTTACCGGGGAGCTGTTTTTT	CASSPRLAGVTGELFF
TRBJ1-2	.	TRBV10-3	.	TGTGCCATCAGTCTTTCTTTTAACTATGGCTACACCTTC	CAISLSFNYGYTF
TRBJ2-1	TRBD1	TRBV19	few	TGTGCCAGTACCGGGACAGCCACGAATGAGCAGTTCTTC	CASTGTATNEQFF
TRBJ1-5	TRBD1	TRBV19	once	TGTGCCACCCAAGAGGGACAGGGAACTCAGCCCCAGCATTTT	CATQEGQGTQPQHF
TRBJ1-4	TRBD1	TRBV9	.	TGTGCCAGCAGCGCTGGGGACAGACATTCAACTAATGAAAAACTGTTTTTT	CASSAGDRHSTNEKLFF
TRBJ1-2	.	TRBV4-1	few	TGCGCCAGCAGCCCCATAAGGGGCGGGGGAGTGCGTGAAGGTGGCTACACCTTC	CASSPIRGGGVREGGYTF
TRBJ1-1	.	TRBV5-1	.	TGCGCCAGCAGCCCTGGAGGGGAGAGGTTAGCTTTCTTT	CASSPGGERLAFF